The T cell receptor beta chain under discussion was sequenced for a study of blood T cell repertoires in COVID-19. Study processing details: Estimated nucleated cell counts came from reference gene primer amplification. Clones were sequenced by immunoSEQ multiplex PCR, and TCRdb holds only the in-frame ones, with some missing. The DNA was the basis for D and trimming; V, J and clone size are from that table. Of around 250,000 clones listed, around 89% are singletons. Individuals aged roughly 18 to 90 years were recruited from approximately 22 US areas. Symptom resolution, clearance, or two negative PCRs marked the recovered donors of Cohort 3. This CDR3 contains 14 residues. Trimming removed 6 bases from V and 0 bases from J; junction bases left unmatched: 4. Germline V gene lookup returns CDR1 MDHEN and CDR2 SYDVKM.

The TCR was taken from a woman aged 25-40 years who had recovered from COVID-19. The rearrangement links TRBV28 to TRBJ1-2; TRBD1 agrees at 7 bases. The sequencing input was PBMCs or T cells enriched from blood (not recorded which). The DNA of the CDR3 is TGTGCCAGCAGGAGGGACAGCTCTAACTATGGCTACACCTTC. Translated, it gives CASRRDSSNYGYTF.